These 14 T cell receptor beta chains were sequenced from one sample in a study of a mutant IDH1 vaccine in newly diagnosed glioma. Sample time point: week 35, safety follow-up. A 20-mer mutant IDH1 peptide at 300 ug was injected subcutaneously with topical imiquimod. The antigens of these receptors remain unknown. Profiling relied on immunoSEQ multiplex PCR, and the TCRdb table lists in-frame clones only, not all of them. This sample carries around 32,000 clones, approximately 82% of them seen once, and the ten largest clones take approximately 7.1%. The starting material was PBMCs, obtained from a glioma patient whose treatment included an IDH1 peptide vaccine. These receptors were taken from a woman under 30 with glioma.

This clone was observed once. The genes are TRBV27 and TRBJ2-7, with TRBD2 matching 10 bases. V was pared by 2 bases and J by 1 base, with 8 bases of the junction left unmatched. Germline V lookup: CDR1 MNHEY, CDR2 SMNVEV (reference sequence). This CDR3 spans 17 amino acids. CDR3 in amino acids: CASSLKAGGPASYEQYF. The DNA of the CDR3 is TGTGCCAGCAGTTTAAAAGCGGGAGGGCCGGCGTCCTACGAGCAGTACTTC.

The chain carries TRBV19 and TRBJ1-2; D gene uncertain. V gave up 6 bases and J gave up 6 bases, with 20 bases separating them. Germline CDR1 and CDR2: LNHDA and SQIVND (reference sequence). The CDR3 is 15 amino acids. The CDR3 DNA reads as TGTGCCAGTAGCCACCCCCTCGCAACGGTCCATGGCTACACCTTC. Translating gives CASSHPLATVHGYTF. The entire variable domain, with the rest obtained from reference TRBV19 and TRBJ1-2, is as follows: DGGITQSPKYLFRKEGQNVTLSCEQNLNHDAMYWYRQDPGQGLRLIYYSQIVNDFQKGDIAEGYSVSREKKESFPLTVTSAQKNPTAFYLCASSHPLATVHGYTFGSGTRLTVV.

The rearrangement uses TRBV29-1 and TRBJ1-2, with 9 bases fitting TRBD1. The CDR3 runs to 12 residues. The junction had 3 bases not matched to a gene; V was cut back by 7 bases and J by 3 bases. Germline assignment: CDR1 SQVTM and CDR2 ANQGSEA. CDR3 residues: CSGGQGHYGYTF. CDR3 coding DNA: TGCAGCGGCGGACAGGGGCACTATGGCTACACCTTC.

The CDR3: CASSALGIQETQYF. The DNA for the CDR3 is TGTGCCAGCAGTGCCCTAGGGATCCAAGAGACCCAGTACTTC. The chain joins TRBV28 to TRBJ2-5; D gene uncertain. Between the trimmed V and J ends, which lost 5 bases and 1 base, there was a span of 11 bases. Per germline, CDR1 MDHEN and CDR2 SYDVKM. CDR3 size: 14 residues.

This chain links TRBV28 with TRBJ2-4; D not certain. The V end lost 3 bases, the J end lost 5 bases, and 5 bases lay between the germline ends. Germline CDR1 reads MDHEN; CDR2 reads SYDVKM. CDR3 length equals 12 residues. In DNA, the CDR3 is TGTGCCAGCAGTTTGACACAAAACATTCAGTACTTC. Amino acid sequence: CASSLTQNIQYF.

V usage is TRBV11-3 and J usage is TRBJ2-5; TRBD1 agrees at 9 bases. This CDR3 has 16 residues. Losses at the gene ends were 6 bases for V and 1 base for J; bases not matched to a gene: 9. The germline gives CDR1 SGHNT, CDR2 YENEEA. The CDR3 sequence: CASSFTRDRVQETQYF. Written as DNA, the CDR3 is TGTGCCAGCAGTTTTACCCGGGACAGGGTCCAAGAGACCCAGTACTTC.

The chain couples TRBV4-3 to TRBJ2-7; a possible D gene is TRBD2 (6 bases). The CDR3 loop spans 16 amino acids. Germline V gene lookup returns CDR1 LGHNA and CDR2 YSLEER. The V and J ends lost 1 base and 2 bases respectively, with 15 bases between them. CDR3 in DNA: TGCGCCAGCAGCCAAGCCTCCTTGGGGGGAACCTACGAGCAGTACTTC. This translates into CASSQASLGGTYEQYF.

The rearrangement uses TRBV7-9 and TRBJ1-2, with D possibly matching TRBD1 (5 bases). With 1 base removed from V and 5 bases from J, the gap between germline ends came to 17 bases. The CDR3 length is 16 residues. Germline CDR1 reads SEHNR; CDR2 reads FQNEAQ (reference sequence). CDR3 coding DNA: TGTGCCAGCAGCTTAGAGTCAGCAGGGAATGAGTATGGCTACACCTTC. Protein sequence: CASSLESAGNEYGYTF.

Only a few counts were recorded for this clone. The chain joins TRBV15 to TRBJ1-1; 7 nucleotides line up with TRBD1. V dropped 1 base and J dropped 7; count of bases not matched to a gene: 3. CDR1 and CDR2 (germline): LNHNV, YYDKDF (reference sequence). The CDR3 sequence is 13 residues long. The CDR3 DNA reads TGTGCCACCAGCAGAGCGGACAGGAATGAAGCTTTCTTT. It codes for CATSRADRNEAFF.

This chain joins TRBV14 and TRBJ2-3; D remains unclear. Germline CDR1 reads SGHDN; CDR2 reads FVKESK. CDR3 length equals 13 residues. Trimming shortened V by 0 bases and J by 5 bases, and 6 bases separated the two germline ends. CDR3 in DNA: TGTGCCAGCAGCCAAGATCCGATAGATACGCAGTATTTT. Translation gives CASSQDPIDTQYF.

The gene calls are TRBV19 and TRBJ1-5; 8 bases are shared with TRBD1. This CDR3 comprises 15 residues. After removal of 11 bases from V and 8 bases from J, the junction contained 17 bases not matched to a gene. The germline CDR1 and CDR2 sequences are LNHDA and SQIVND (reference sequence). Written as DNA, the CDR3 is TGTGCCTGCAGTGGACAGGGAAGTCCGTTAGAGCCCCAGCATTTT. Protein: CACSGQGSPLEPQHF.

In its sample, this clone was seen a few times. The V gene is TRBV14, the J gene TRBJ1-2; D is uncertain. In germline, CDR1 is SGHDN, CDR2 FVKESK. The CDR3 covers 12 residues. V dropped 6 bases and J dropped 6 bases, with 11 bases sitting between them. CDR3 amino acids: CASRSGRDGYTF. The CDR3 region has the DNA TGTGCCAGCAGGTCGGGGAGGGATGGCTACACCTTC.

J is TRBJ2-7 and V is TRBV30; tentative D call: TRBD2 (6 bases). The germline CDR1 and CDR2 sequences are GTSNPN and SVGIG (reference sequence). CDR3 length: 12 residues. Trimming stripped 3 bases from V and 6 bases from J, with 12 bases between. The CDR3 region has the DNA TGTGCCTGGAGAGAGTTCGGGGGCGAGCAGTACTTC. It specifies CAWREFGGEQYF.

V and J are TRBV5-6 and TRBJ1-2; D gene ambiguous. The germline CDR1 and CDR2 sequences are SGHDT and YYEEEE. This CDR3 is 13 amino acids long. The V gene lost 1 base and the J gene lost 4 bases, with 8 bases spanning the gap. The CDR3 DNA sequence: TGTGCCAGCAGCTTGTCCGGAAGCTATGGCTACACCTTC. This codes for CASSLSGSYGYTF.